A single sample gave rise to the 30 T cell receptor beta chains below, sequenced in a study of T cells in Graves' hyperthyroidism and ophthalmopathy (dated by TCRdb to between 2018 and 2020). Library prep was done by multiplex PCR. Instrument on record: Illumina HiSeq 2000. The TCR beta CDR3 regions were amplified from the RNA transcripts. A first-round RT-PCR of the TCR CDR3 used the HTBI primer set with the Qiagen OneStep RT-PCR kit. TCRdb trimmed public reads at Q25 via fastp, called clones via MiXCR and kept in-frame beta chains. Records with the same CDR3 protein are collapsed into one entry carrying the most frequent genes and DNA. For this sample there are approximately 590,000 distinct CDR3 sequences; around 16% appear just once. The ten top clones hold less than 9.5% of the sample. Material for sequencing was blood. The receptor source for this set is a young woman with Graves' hyperthyroidism.

This clonotype was observed many times. The chain has TRBV27 and TRBJ2-7, with a weak D call TRBD2 (6 bases). Germline values: CDR1 MNHEY, CDR2 SMNVEV (reference sequence). The CDR3 is 15 amino acids. V was clipped by 8 bases and J by 0 bases, with 17 bases between them. The CDR3 protein is CASSLGMGGSYEQYF. The CDR3, as DNA: TGTGCCAGCTCCCTCGGAATGGGGGGCTCCTACGAGCAGTACTTC.

This clonotype has at least ten counts. The genes are TRBV30 and TRBJ2-2; 8 bases are shared with TRBD1. The J segment lost 5 bases and the V segment lost 5 bases, leaving 16 bases of the junction unmatched. Germline assignment: CDR1 GTSNPN and CDR2 SVGIG (reference sequence). This CDR3 has 17 amino acids. CDR3 region: CAWLNLAGQATTGELFF. In DNA, the CDR3 is TGTGCCTGGCTAAACTTGGCGGGACAGGCAACAACCGGGGAGCTGTTTTTT.

This clonotype was observed at least ten times. V is TRBV30 and J is TRBJ1-2; D uncertain. V lost 0 bases and J lost 6, with 14 bases in between. CDR3 length: 14 residues. Germline V gene data show CDR1 as GTSNPN and CDR2 as SVGIG (reference sequence). CDR3 amino acids: CAWSVSSRSNGYTF. In DNA form, the CDR3 reads TGTGCCTGGAGTGTCAGCTCGCGTTCGAATGGCTACACCTTC.

Ten or more counts support this clonotype. The CDR3 DNA sequence: TGTGCCAGCAGCCCGGTCCGGGTACGGACACCCCTCCACTTT. This codes for CASSPVRVRTPLHF. The V and J genes are TRBV7-6 and TRBJ1-6; D not certain. Trimming left V 5 bases short and J 11 bases short, with 16 bases between. The CDR3 contains 14 residues. The germline gives CDR1 SGHVS, CDR2 FNYEAQ.

In its sample, this clonotype was seen many times. V gene TRBV27 combines with J gene TRBJ2-1; D perhaps matches TRBD2 (6 bases). This CDR3 has 11 residues. The V and J ends lost 6 bases and 10 bases respectively, with 10 bases between them. Germline-derived CDR1 and CDR2 are MNHEY and SMNVEV (reference sequence). The CDR3 here is CASSNLAEQFF. The CDR3 nucleotides read TGTGCCAGCAGCAATCTAGCGGAGCAGTTCTTC.

As concerns this clonotype: A read error may be the cause here, since a much bigger clone is one base away. The CDR3 is CAWSVRDPYEQYF. In nucleotides, the CDR3 is TGTGCCTGGAGTGTACGAGACCCCTACGAGCAGTACTTC. This chain uses TRBV30 with TRBJ2-7; D unresolved. Germline CDR1 and CDR2: GTSNPN and SVGIG (reference sequence). The CDR3 contains 13 residues. Trimming shortened V by 0 bases and J by 2 bases, and 8 bases separated the two germline ends.

This clonotype was seen ten or more times. This rearrangement joins TRBV12-3 or TRBV12-4 to TRBJ1-5, with TRBD1 matching 8 bases. V was clipped by 6 bases and J by 7 bases; unmatched bases: 11. This CDR3 contains 15 residues. The CDR3 DNA reads TGTGCCAGCAGCCCAGGACAGGGCTTGGGGCAGCCCCAGCATTTT. The encoded protein is CASSPGQGLGQPQHF.

The chain links TRBV20-1 to TRBJ2-5; 7 bases are shared with TRBD2. Germline V CDR1 and CDR2: DFQATT, SNEGSKA (reference sequence). CDR3 length: 15 amino acids. J gave up 4 bases and V 3 bases, and 11 bases lay outside the gene matches. CDR3 residues: CSARRSGGRGETQYF. CDR3 coding DNA: TGCAGTGCTAGGCGGTCGGGCGGGAGAGGAGAGACCCAGTACTTC.

This clonotype was recorded at least ten times. The chain joins TRBV10-3 to TRBJ1-1, with no clear D. Germline V gene data show CDR1 as ENHRY and CDR2 as SYGVKD. V shed 0 bases and J shed 6 bases, with 8 bases lying between them. The CDR3 spans 13 residues. Here the CDR3 reads CAISESVEAEAFF. CDR3 sequence (DNA): TGTGCCATCAGTGAGTCGGTGGAGGCTGAAGCTTTCTTT.

This clonotype appeared a few times. This chain links TRBV10-3 with TRBJ2-7, with 9 bases matching TRBD1. There are 12 residues in the CDR3. Germline lookup yields CDR1 ENHRY and CDR2 SYGVKD. With 9 bases clipped from V and 2 bases from J, the junction kept 2 bases outside the gene matches. CDR3 amino acids: CAMGTGPYEQYF. Here the CDR3 DNA reads TGTGCCATGGGGACAGGGCCCTACGAGCAGTACTTC.

This clonotype was seen ten or more times. The V call is TRBV2, the J call TRBJ2-1; the D is unclear. Trimming left V 7 bases short and J 3 bases short, with 4 bases between. Germline V gene lookup returns CDR1 SNHLY and CDR2 FYNNEI. The CDR3 loop spans 11 amino acids. CDR3 nucleotides: TGTGCCAGCAAAGTCTACAATGAGCAGTTCTTC. This sequence encodes CASKVYNEQFF.

This clonotype was seen a few times. Being one base from a much bigger clone, this may be a read error. The chain joins TRBV11-2 to TRBJ1-1; the match to TRBD1 covers 8 bases. This CDR3 contains 14 residues. CDR1 and CDR2 (germline): SGHAT, FQNNGV. Trimming cost V 7 bases and J 6 bases; bases outside gene matches: 10. The CDR3 nucleotides read TGTGCCAGCATCCAGGCAGGGGGCGCGGCTGAAGCTTTCTTT. It codes for CASIQAGGAAEAFF. Drawing the rest from reference TRBV11-2 and TRBJ1-1, the complete variable domain is EAGVAQSPRYKIIEKRQSVAFWCNPISGHATLYWYQQILGQGPKLLIQFQNNGVVDDSQLPKDRFSAERLKGVDSTLKIQPAKLEDSAVYLCASIQAGGAAEAFFGQGTRLTVV.

This clonotype was picked up many times. The chain carries TRBV12-5 and TRBJ2-2; 7 bases map to TRBD1. V lost 5 bases and J lost 4; bases outside the gene matches: 7. This CDR3 spans 15 amino acids. Germline values: CDR1 LGHNT, CDR2 FRNRAP. CDR3 in amino acids: CASGTLQGLTGELFF. The CDR3 nucleotides are TGTGCTAGTGGTACGCTACAGGGGCTCACCGGGGAGCTGTTTTTT. The whole variable domain, filled in from reference TRBV12-5 and TRBJ2-2, reads DARVTQTPRHKVTEMGQEVTMRCQPILGHNTVFWYRQTMMQGLELLAYFRNRAPLDDSGMPKDRFSAEMPDATLATLKIQPSEPRDSAVYFCASGTLQGLTGELFFGEGSRLTVL.

The rearrangement joins TRBV20-1 to TRBJ2-5, with D possibly TRBD1 on 5 matching bases. Between the trimmed V and J ends, which lost 6 bases and 1 base, there was a span of 15 bases. This CDR3 has 14 amino acids. Per germline, CDR1 DFQATT and CDR2 SNEGSKA (reference sequence). The CDR3 loop reads CSAGPGQCQETQYF. CDR3 nucleotide sequence: TGCAGTGCGGGGCCAGGGCAGTGCCAAGAGACCCAGTACTTC.

This rearrangement joins TRBV12-3 or TRBV12-4 to TRBJ1-5; weak D call: TRBD1 (5 bases). The CDR3 runs 12 residues. CDR3 DNA sequence: TGTGCAACAGGTGATAGCAATCAGCCCCAGCATTTT. Its translation is CATGDSNQPQHF.

This clonotype was recorded at least ten times. The chain recombines TRBV6-2 or TRBV6-3 with TRBJ1-5, with TRBD1 matching 8 bases. In germline, CDR1 is MNHEY, CDR2 SVGEGT. This CDR3 contains 14 residues. Unmatched junction bases numbered 3, after V lost 2 bases and J lost 6 bases. The DNA for the CDR3 is TGTGCCAGCAGTTACCCAGGGGGCAGTCAGCCCCAGCATTTT. This gives the protein CASSYPGGSQPQHF.

This chain uses TRBV27 with TRBJ2-3, with D possibly matching TRBD2 (5 bases). Trimming cost V 6 bases and J 4 bases, with 26 bases left between them. Germline loops: CDR1 MNHEY, CDR2 SMNVEV (reference sequence). This CDR3 spans 18 amino acids. CDR3 sequence: CASSDAGGHGYRADTQYF. DNA for the CDR3: TGTGCCAGCAGCGATGCGGGTGGGCATGGATATAGGGCAGATACGCAGTATTTT.

This clonotype was recorded at least ten times. This rearrangement joins TRBV30 to TRBJ2-7; the match to TRBD1 covers 8 bases. V shed 3 bases, J shed 2 bases, and the junction held 6 bases outside the gene matches. Germline CDR1 reads GTSNPN; CDR2 reads SVGIG (reference sequence). The CDR3 runs 14 residues. The CDR3, as DNA: TGTGCCTGGAGGCACAGGGGGACCACCTACGAGCAGTACTTC. Translating it yields CAWRHRGTTYEQYF.

This chain connects TRBV6-2 or TRBV6-3 to TRBJ2-5; 7 bases agree with TRBD1. This CDR3 is 16 amino acids long. Looked up from germline, CDR1 is MNHEY and CDR2 is SVGEGT. Losses at the gene ends were 0 bases for V and 5 bases for J; bases not matched to a gene: 9. The chain's CDR3 is CASSYSRQGPLETQYF. In nucleotides, the CDR3 is TGTGCCAGCAGTTACTCGAGACAGGGCCCCCTGGAGACCCAGTACTTC.

This clonotype was observed a few times. V gene TRBV20-1 combines with J gene TRBJ1-1; the match to TRBD1 covers 7 bases. Germline CDR1 is DFQATT and CDR2 is SNEGSKA (reference sequence). The CDR3 loop spans 15 amino acids. With 5 bases clipped from V and 2 bases from J, the junction kept 11 bases outside the gene matches. The CDR3 loop reads CSAGRDSRVNTEAFF. The CDR3, as DNA: TGCAGTGCTGGCCGGGACAGTCGGGTTAACACTGAAGCTTTCTTT.

There are many counts of this clonotype. The V gene is TRBV28, the J gene TRBJ1-1; D may be TRBD1 (5 bases). The CDR3 contains 14 residues. The germline gives CDR1 MDHEN, CDR2 SYDVKM. V was clipped by 5 bases and J by 1 base, with 11 bases between them. CDR3 DNA sequence: TGTGCCAGCAGTATACGGCAGGGGAACACTGAAGCTTTCTTT. It codes for CASSIRQGNTEAFF. The full variable domain, in which reference TRBV28 and TRBJ1-1 provide the parts outside the CDR3, is DVKVTQSSRYLVKRTGEKVFLECVQDMDHENMFWYRQDPGLGLRLIYFSYDVKMKEKGDIPEGYSVSREKKERFSLILESASTNQTSMYLCASSIRQGNTEAFFGQGTRLTVV.

This chain uses TRBV24-1 with TRBJ2-7; D is undetermined. Trimming stripped 2 bases from V and 2 bases from J, with 15 bases between. The CDR3 runs to 16 residues. In germline, CDR1 is KGHDR, CDR2 SFDVKD. DNA of the CDR3: TGTGCCACCAGTGATTCGAGGCAGCCTAACCCCTACGAGCAGTACTTC. This codes for CATSDSRQPNPYEQYF.

A few counts support this clonotype. The V call is TRBV5-1, the J call TRBJ1-5; D gene uncertain. Germline V gene lookup returns CDR1 SGHRS and CDR2 YFSETQ. V was clipped by 0 bases and J by 9 bases, with 7 bases between them. The CDR3 sequence is 12 residues long. CDR3: CASSLGSGPQHF. The CDR3 coding sequence is TGCGCCAGCAGCTTGGGGTCGGGGCCCCAGCATTTT.

The chain recombines TRBV10-1 with TRBJ1-3; D gene uncertain. This CDR3 region has 12 residues. V lost 10 bases and J lost 0, with 7 bases in between. CDR1 and CDR2 (germline): WNHNN, SYGVQD (reference sequence). CDR3 DNA sequence: TGCGCCACCGACGGCTCTGGAAACACCATATATTTT. Translated: CATDGSGNTIYF.

This clonotype has ten or more counts. The J gene is TRBJ2-7, the V gene TRBV27; D gene ambiguous. This CDR3 has 15 residues. V was trimmed by 5 bases and J by 3 bases, leaving 17 bases between them. Germline V gene lookup returns CDR1 MNHEY and CDR2 SMNVEV (reference sequence). CDR3 loop: CASSPPPGLYYEQYF. In DNA, the CDR3 is TGTGCCAGCAGTCCACCCCCCGGGCTTTACTACGAGCAGTACTTC.

This clonotype was counted at least ten times. The chain carries TRBV30 and TRBJ2-3; D is uncertain. The CDR3 runs to 14 residues. Germline CDR1 is GTSNPN and CDR2 is SVGIG (reference sequence). V was pared by 1 base and J by 0 bases, with 8 bases between. The CDR3 nucleotides are TGTGCCTGGAGTGACTTGCGGAGCACAGATACGCAGTATTTT. Its protein is CAWSDLRSTDTQYF.

As for this clonotype: This may come from a read error, since a much larger clone is one base off. This rearrangement joins TRBV6-2 or TRBV6-3 to TRBJ1-1; 8 bases match TRBD1. Germline V gene sequence: CDR1 MNHEY, CDR2 SVGEGT. This CDR3 comprises 14 residues. The junction had 7 bases not matched to a gene; V was cut back by 5 bases and J by 5 bases. This CDR3 reads CASSIRQGWTEAFF. In nucleotides, the CDR3 is TGTGCCAGCAGTATCCGACAGGGGTGGACTGAAGCTTTCTTT.

The chain is built from TRBV6-1 and TRBJ1-5; weak D call: TRBD1 (5 bases). Germline CDR1 reads MNHNS; CDR2 reads SASEGT. The CDR3 consists of 16 residues. V gave up 10 bases and J gave up 0 bases, with 19 bases separating them. CDR3 DNA sequence: TGTGCCACCGCACCCGAGGGGCACTATAGCAATCAGCCCCAGCATTTT. Translated, it gives CATAPEGHYSNQPQHF.

The CDR3 protein is CASSGIAGGETQYF. The CDR3 nucleotides are TGCGCCAGCAGCGGGATAGCGGGCGGCGAGACCCAGTACTTC. The V and J genes are TRBV5-1 and TRBJ2-5, with TRBD2 identical over 7 bases. V was clipped by 4 bases and J by 5 bases; unmatched bases: 8. CDR1 and CDR2 (germline): SGHRS, YFSETQ. This CDR3 has 14 amino acids.

This clonotype has a count of ten or more. The V and J genes are TRBV28 and TRBJ1-2; D is perhaps TRBD1 (6 bases). This CDR3 comprises 13 residues. Trimming took 8 bases from V and 4 from J, leaving 14 bases between them. CDR1 and CDR2 (germline): MDHEN, SYDVKM. The CDR3 DNA reads TGTGCCAGCGGCTCGGGCAGGGGCTATGGCTACACCTTC. As protein: CASGSGRGYGYTF.